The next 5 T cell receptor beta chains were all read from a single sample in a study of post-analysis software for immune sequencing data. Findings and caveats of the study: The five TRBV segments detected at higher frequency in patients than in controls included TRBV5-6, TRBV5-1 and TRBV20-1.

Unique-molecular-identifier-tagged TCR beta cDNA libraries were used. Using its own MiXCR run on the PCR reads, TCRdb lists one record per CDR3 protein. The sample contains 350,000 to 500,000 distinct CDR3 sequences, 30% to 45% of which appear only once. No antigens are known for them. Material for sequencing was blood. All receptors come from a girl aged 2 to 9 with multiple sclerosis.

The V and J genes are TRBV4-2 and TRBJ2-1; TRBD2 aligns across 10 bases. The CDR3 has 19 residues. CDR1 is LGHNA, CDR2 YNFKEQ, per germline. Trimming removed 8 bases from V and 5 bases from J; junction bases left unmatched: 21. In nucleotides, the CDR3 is TGTGCCAGCCGCGGCCTAGCGGGGGACAATATACCAAAGAACAATGAGCAGTTCTTC. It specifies CASRGLAGDNIPKNNEQFF.

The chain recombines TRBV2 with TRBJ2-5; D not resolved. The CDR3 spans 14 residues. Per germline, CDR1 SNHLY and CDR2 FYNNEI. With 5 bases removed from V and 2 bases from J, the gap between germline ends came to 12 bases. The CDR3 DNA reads TGTGCCAGCAGTTACCTCGACCCACAAGAGACCCAGTACTTC. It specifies CASSYLDPQETQYF. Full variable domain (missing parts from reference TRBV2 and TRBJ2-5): EPEVTQTPSHQVTQMGQEVILRCVPISNHLYFYWYRQILGQKVEFLVSFYNNEISEKSEIFDDQFSVERPDGSNFTLKIRSTKLEDSAMYFCASSYLDPQETQYFGPGTRLLVL.

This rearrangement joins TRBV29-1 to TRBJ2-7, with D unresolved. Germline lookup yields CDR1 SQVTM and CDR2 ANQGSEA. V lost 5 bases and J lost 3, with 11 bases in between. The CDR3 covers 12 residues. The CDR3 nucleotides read TGCAGCGTTCGCCAGAACATCTACGAGCAGTACTTC. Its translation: CSVRQNIYEQYF.

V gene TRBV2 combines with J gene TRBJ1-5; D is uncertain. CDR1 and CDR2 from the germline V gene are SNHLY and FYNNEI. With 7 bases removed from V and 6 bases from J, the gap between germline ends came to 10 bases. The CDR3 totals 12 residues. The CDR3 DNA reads TGTGCCAGCAACAAGCGGGGTCAGCCCCAGCATTTT. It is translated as CASNKRGQPQHF.

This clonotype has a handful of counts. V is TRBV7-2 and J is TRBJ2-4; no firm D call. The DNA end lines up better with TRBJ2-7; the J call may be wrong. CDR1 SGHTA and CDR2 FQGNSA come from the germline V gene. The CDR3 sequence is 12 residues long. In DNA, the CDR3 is TGTGCCAGCAGCTTCCTCCGGTACGAGCAGTACTTC. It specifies CASSFLRYEQYF.